Sequencing of this T cell receptor beta chain was carried out in a study of STAT5B mutations in CD4+ large granular lymphocyte leukemia. The wider study: The CDR3 'QG' motif was associated with a particular HLA allele among healthy donors. Study-level findings and limits: TRBV06-family usage was enriched in top patient clones (8/27) versus controls (2/35). Without putative leukemic clones, patient CD4-sorted repertoires remained more clonal than healthy CD4+ repertoires.

Control samples were healthy donors' buffy coats. With respect to this clone: What it recognizes is unknown. Its ends do not fully match the called genes, so a read error is possible.

The CDR3 is made up of 17 amino acids. CDR1 LGHNA and CDR2 YNFKEQ come from the germline V gene. Libraries were prepared by immunoSEQ multiplex PCR; TCRdb keeps only in-frame clonotypes and omits some of them. The data contain approximately 35,000 clones, around 80% of them singletons. The sequencing sample was made of CD4+ T cells from blood buffy coats. This TCR derives from a human donor in good health. The chain combines TRBV4-2 with TRBJ1-4, with a tentative D call TRBD1 (6 bases). In DNA, the CDR3 is TGTGCCAGCAGCGAAGAGGGGGGGCAGGCGGTTGGGGAAAAACTGTTTTTT. Protein product: CASSEEGGQAVGEKLFF.